These 21 T cell receptor beta chains share one sample of origin, sequenced in a study of blood T cell repertoires in COVID-19. This table comes from immunoSEQ multiplex PCR, and its TCRdb copy is limited to in-frame clones, with some not included. The repertoire holds some 390,000 clones, with approximately 86% as singletons. Sequenced: peripheral blood. The source is a human donor in a cohort sampled during active COVID-19.

This clone has a single count. The chain employs TRBV4-1 and TRBJ1-3; D unclear. The CDR3 runs 15 residues. Germline CDR1 is MGHRA and CDR2 is YSYEKL. The V end lost 0 bases, the J end lost 0 bases, and 6 bases lay between the germline ends. The CDR3 reads CASSQERDSGNTIYF. CDR3 nucleotides: TGCGCCAGCAGCCAAGAGAGGGACTCTGGAAACACCATATATTTT.

CDR3 region: CAISEGTGYTEAFF. The DNA of the CDR3 is TGTGCCATCAGTGAGGGGACAGGGTACACTGAAGCTTTCTTT. The chain couples TRBV10-3 to TRBJ1-1; 9 bases line up with TRBD1. V lost 2 bases to trimming and J lost 3 bases; unmatched junction nucleotides: 1. Germline CDR1 reads ENHRY; CDR2 reads SYGVKD. The CDR3 extends over 14 amino acids.

The rearrangement links TRBV18 to TRBJ1-2, with no clear D. The CDR3 consists of 14 residues. V was pared by 6 bases and J by 3 bases, with 14 bases between. CDR1 KGHSH and CDR2 LQKENI come from the germline V gene. CDR3: CASSRNMRDYGYTF. The CDR3 nucleotides are TGTGCCAGCTCCCGGAATATGAGGGACTATGGCTACACCTTC.

This sequence joins TRBV9 and TRBJ2-3, with 10 bases identical to TRBD2. The CDR3 runs 16 residues. In germline, CDR1 is SGDLS, CDR2 YYNGEE. The V and J ends lost 0 bases and 1 base, in that order; junction bases with no gene match: 2. CDR3 sequence reads: CASSVGLAGRTDTQYF. The CDR3 DNA follows: TGTGCCAGCAGCGTAGGACTAGCGGGCCGCACAGATACGCAGTATTTT.

The chain uses TRBV11-2 and TRBJ2-7, with D maybe TRBD1 (6 bases). The CDR3 loop spans 15 amino acids. The V gene's germline CDR1 is SGHAT and CDR2 FQNNGV. The germline V and J ends were trimmed by 3 bases and 5 bases, with 17 bases remaining between them. The CDR3: CASSLKQGRIHEQYF. CDR3 coding DNA: TGTGCCAGCAGCTTGAAACAGGGAAGGATCCACGAGCAGTACTTC.

The V call is TRBV6-1, the J call TRBJ1-2; TRBD1 aligns across 8 bases. After removal of 4 bases from V and 4 bases from J, the junction contained 14 bases not matched to a gene. CDR3 length equals 17 residues. CDR1 is MNHNS and CDR2 is SASEGT in the germline V gene. The CDR3 protein is CASSATRAGQVRYGYTF. CDR3 DNA sequence: TGTGCCAGCAGTGCAACTCGTGCGGGACAGGTCCGCTATGGCTACACCTTC.

This chain joins TRBV6-5 and TRBJ2-7, with D possibly matching TRBD1 (6 bases). CDR1 is MNHEY and CDR2 is SVGAGI in the germline V gene. V was shortened by 6 bases and J by 2 bases, with 14 bases between the two germline ends. The CDR3 contains 14 residues. Here the CDR3 DNA reads TGTGCCAGCAGCCTTAGACAGGCGGCCTACGAGCAGTACTTC. It is translated as CASSLRQAAYEQYF.

This clone showed up just a few times. This chain connects TRBV4-2 to TRBJ2-3; a weak D match, TRBD2 (5 bases). This CDR3 contains 16 residues. In germline, CDR1 is LGHNA, CDR2 YNFKEQ. Trimming took off 3 bases at V and 4 bases at J, with 17 bases between the two ends. The CDR3 DNA sequence: TGTGCCAGCAGCCAGCTAAGAGGAGCGGATGCAGATACGCAGTATTTT. Protein: CASSQLRGADADTQYF.

This chain uses TRBV6-5 with TRBJ2-5; TRBD1 matches at 10 bases. The CDR3 sequence is 13 residues long. V was pared by 11 bases and J by 5 bases, with 8 bases of the junction left unmatched. Germline V gene lookup returns CDR1 MNHEY and CDR2 SVGAGI. The CDR3 region has the DNA TGTGCCGGACGACAGGGGGCGGAGGAGACCCAGTACTTC. Translating it yields CAGRQGAEETQYF.

The chain recombines TRBV3-1 (or the pseudogene TRBV3-2) with TRBJ2-1, with 9 bases aligning to TRBD2. After removal of 0 bases from V and 5 bases from J, the junction contained 8 bases not matched to a gene. Germline V gene sequence: CDR1 LGHDT, CDR2 YNNKEL (reference sequence). CDR3 length equals 17 residues. CDR3 residues: CASSQDYGSGSDNEQFF. The CDR3 DNA reads as TGTGCCAGCAGCCAAGATTATGGTAGCGGGAGTGACAATGAGCAGTTCTTC.

The rearrangement joins TRBV2 to TRBJ1-5; D remains ambiguous. The CDR3 is 16 residues long. V lost 0 bases to trimming and J lost 0 bases, with 9 bases between them. CDR1 is SNHLY, CDR2 FYNNEI, per germline. This chain's CDR3 is CASSEAAVYSNQPQHF. The CDR3 DNA is TGTGCCAGCAGTGAAGCGGCGGTTTATAGCAATCAGCCCCAGCATTTT.

The genes are TRBV10-3 and TRBJ2-2; TRBD2 might be the D (5 bases). The germline V and J ends were trimmed by 2 bases and 8 bases, with 15 bases remaining between them. This CDR3 region has 15 residues. Germline values: CDR1 ENHRY, CDR2 SYGVKD. Here the CDR3 DNA reads TGTGCCATCAGTGAGACTAGGGCCTCCGGGGGGGAGCTGTTTTTT. This translates into CAISETRASGGELFF.

The V gene is TRBV7-2, the J gene TRBJ2-4, with D perhaps matching TRBD2 (5 bases). Trimming left V 0 bases short and J 0 bases short, with 15 bases between. Germline V lookup: CDR1 SGHTA, CDR2 FQGNSA. The CDR3 runs to 18 residues. Here the CDR3 reads CASSLAAAGNIAKNIQYF. The CDR3 DNA is TGTGCCAGCAGCTTAGCGGCGGCCGGGAACATAGCCAAAAACATTCAGTACTTC.

The chain recombines TRBV29-1 with TRBJ2-7; 10 bases match TRBD1. Per the germline V gene, CDR1 is SQVTM and CDR2 is ANQGSEA. V shed 7 bases, J shed 3 bases, and the junction held 6 bases outside the gene matches. This CDR3 comprises 13 residues. The CDR3 DNA reads TGCAGCGCCGCGACAGGGGGCCTCTACGAGCAGTACTTC. Its translation: CSAATGGLYEQYF.

The chain has TRBV7-6 and TRBJ2-1, with 8 nucleotides matching TRBD2. The CDR3 has 16 residues. V trimming: 4 bases; J trimming: 0 bases; junction bases outside the gene matches: 5. Germline CDR1 reads SGHVS; CDR2 reads FNYEAQ. Here the CDR3 DNA reads TGTGCCAGCAGCTCCTTAGCGGGGAGCTCCTACAATGAGCAGTTCTTC. As protein: CASSSLAGSSYNEQFF. The complete variable domain, with remaining parts taken from reference TRBV7-6 and TRBJ2-1, reads GAGVSQSPRYKVTKRGQDVALRCDPISGHVSLYWYRQALGQGPEFLTYFNYEAQQDKSGLPNDRFSAERPEGSISTLTIQRTEQRDSAMYRCASSSLAGSSYNEQFFGPGTRLTVL.

This clone was found once. The rearrangement uses TRBV6-1 and TRBJ2-6; 9 nucleotides match TRBD2. CDR3 length: 17 amino acids. V shed 3 bases and J 0 bases; nucleotides not matched to a gene: 3. Germline V gene sequence: CDR1 MNHNS, CDR2 SASEGT. CDR3 loop: CASSELAGPSGANVLTF. The CDR3, as DNA: TGTGCCAGCAGTGAGCTAGCGGGACCCTCTGGGGCCAACGTCCTGACTTTC.

This clone was counted many times. This chain connects TRBV30 to TRBJ2-7, with a possible D match to TRBD1 (6 bases). The CDR3 has 14 amino acids. Between the trimmed V and J ends, which lost 2 bases and 5 bases, there was a span of 16 bases. Germline values: CDR1 GTSNPN, CDR2 SVGIG (reference sequence). Here the CDR3 DNA reads TGTGCCTGGAGTTCCTCCCTACGACAGGACGAGCAGTACTTC. It specifies CAWSSSLRQDEQYF.

This chain joins TRBV18 and TRBJ2-1, with TRBD2 matching over 9 bases. Germline-derived CDR1 and CDR2 are KGHSH and LQKENI. V lost 0 bases, J lost 5 bases, and 5 bases stayed unmatched. The CDR3 runs 16 residues. The CDR3, as DNA: TGTGCCAGCTCACCACCTCGACTAGCGGACAACAATGAGCAGTTCTTC. Its protein is CASSPPRLADNNEQFF.

The gene calls are TRBV28 and TRBJ1-1; D is uncertain. CDR1 and CDR2 (germline): MDHEN, SYDVKM. Trimming shortened V by 6 bases and J by 7 bases, and 12 bases separated the two germline ends. This CDR3 has 12 amino acids. CDR3 amino acids: CASRSRHLEAFF. DNA of the CDR3: TGTGCCAGCAGGTCCCGACACCTTGAAGCTTTCTTT.

The chain employs TRBV5-1 and TRBJ2-2; the D is unclear. V was pared by 1 base and J by 0 bases, with 19 bases between. The V gene's germline CDR1 is SGHRS and CDR2 YFSETQ. The CDR3 spans 19 residues. CDR3 sequence: CASSLRLVQNYANTGELFF. The CDR3 DNA reads TGCGCCAGCAGCTTGCGGCTAGTCCAGAATTACGCGAACACCGGGGAGCTGTTTTTT.

The gene calls are TRBV19 and TRBJ2-3, with 8 bases that match TRBD1. The junction had 6 bases not matched to a gene; V was cut back by 5 bases and J by 2 bases. The CDR3 has 15 residues. Germline values: CDR1 LNHDA, CDR2 SQIVND (reference sequence). Here the CDR3 DNA reads TGTGCCAGTAGTGGCCGGACAGGGTACACAGATACGCAGTATTTT. This sequence encodes CASSGRTGYTDTQYF.